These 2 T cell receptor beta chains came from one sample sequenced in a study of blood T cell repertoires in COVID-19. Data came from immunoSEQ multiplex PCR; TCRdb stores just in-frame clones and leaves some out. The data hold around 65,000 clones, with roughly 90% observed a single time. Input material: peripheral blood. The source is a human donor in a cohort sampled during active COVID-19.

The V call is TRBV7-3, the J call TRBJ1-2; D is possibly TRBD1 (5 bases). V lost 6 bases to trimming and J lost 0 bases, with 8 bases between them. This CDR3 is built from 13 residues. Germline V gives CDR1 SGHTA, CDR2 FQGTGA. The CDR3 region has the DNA TGTGCCAGCAGTCAGGGTTCTAACTATGGCTACACCTTC. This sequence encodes CASSQGSNYGYTF.

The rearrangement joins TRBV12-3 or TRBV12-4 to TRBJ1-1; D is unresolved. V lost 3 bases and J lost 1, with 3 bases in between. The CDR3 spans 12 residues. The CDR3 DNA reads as TGTGCCAGCAGTTTGCGGAACACTGAAGCTTTCTTT. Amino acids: CASSLRNTEAFF.